The 11 T cell receptor beta chains given below trace back to one sample, sequenced in a study of prognosis after radiotherapy for stage I lung cancer. Multiplex PCR, run in two rounds, amplified TCR beta CDR3 from genomic DNA. Primers specific to each TRBV and TRBJ gene drove first-round PCR. One entry per CDR3 protein, called by TCRdb with MiXCR from the multiplex PCR reads. The sample records roughly 13,000 distinct CDR3 sequences, about 55% being singletons. The specimen comprised PBMCs, sampled before or after stereotactic body radiation therapy (not recorded which). The receptors here all came from a donor over 45 with non-small cell lung cancer.

Many counts were recorded for this clonotype. For the CDR3, the DNA is TGTGCCAGCAGTTATCGGGCAGGAAATCAGCCCCAGCATTTT. Its translation: CASSYRAGNQPQHF. The V call is TRBV6-2 or TRBV6-3, the J call TRBJ1-5; D is unclear. Trimming stripped 3 bases from V and 4 bases from J, with 10 bases between. The germline V gene has CDR1 MNHEY and CDR2 SVGEGT. The CDR3 contains 14 residues.

Ten or more counts support this clonotype. The gene calls are TRBV7-6 and TRBJ1-4; 9 bases are a match to TRBD1. This CDR3 is built from 14 residues. With V trimmed by 6 bases and J by 8 bases, 7 bases remained unmatched. Germline CDR1 and CDR2: SGHVS and FNYEAQ. CDR3 protein: CASSPGTGSEKLFF. DNA of the CDR3: TGTGCCAGCAGTCCCGGGACAGGGTCAGAAAAACTGTTTTTT.

This clonotype has a count of ten or more. This sequence joins TRBV4-3 and TRBJ2-5; 8 nucleotides agree with TRBD1. Looked up from germline, CDR1 is LGHNA and CDR2 is YSLEER. V lost 0 bases to trimming and J lost 5 bases; unmatched junction nucleotides: 5. The CDR3 is 15 residues long. The CDR3: CASSQDQGARETQYF. CDR3 sequence (DNA): TGCGCCAGCAGCCAAGATCAGGGGGCGCGGGAGACCCAGTACTTC.

This clonotype qualifies as medium-sized. V gene TRBV24-1 combines with J gene TRBJ2-2; 15 nucleotides align to TRBD2. The CDR3 is 19 residues long. V gave up 2 bases and J gave up 0 bases; unmatched junction bases: 3. The germline V gene has CDR1 KGHDR and CDR2 SFDVKD. Written as DNA, the CDR3 is TGTGCCACCAGTGATTCGGGACTAGCGGGAGGTTCGAACACCGGGGAGCTGTTTTTT. Its protein is CATSDSGLAGGSNTGELFF.

This clonotype was detected many times. The chain carries TRBV3-1 and TRBJ2-3; tentatively, D is TRBD1 (5 bases). This CDR3 is 16 amino acids long. The V and J ends lost 0 bases and 5 bases respectively, with 15 bases between them. Germline CDR1 LGHDT, CDR2 YNNKEL (reference sequence). The CDR3 loop reads CASSQDVGQGRDTQYF. As DNA, the CDR3 is TGTGCCAGCAGCCAAGATGTGGGGCAGGGTAGAGATACGCAGTATTTT.

This chain uses TRBV20-1 with TRBJ2-7; D unresolved. This CDR3 spans 11 amino acids. Per germline, CDR1 DFQATT and CDR2 SNEGSKA (reference sequence). The ends were cut back, 7 bases at V and 3 bases at J, with 10 bases in the middle. CDR3: CSEASGYEQYF. The CDR3, as DNA: TGCAGTGAGGCTAGTGGCTACGAGCAGTACTTC.

Notes on this clonotype: The junction does not match germline at one end; this may be a read error. The rearrangement uses TRBV27 and TRBJ2-1; maybe TRBD2 (6 bases). This CDR3 comprises 14 residues. Looked up from germline, CDR1 is MNHEY and CDR2 is SMNVEV (reference sequence). As DNA, the CDR3 is TGTGCCAACAGTTTCCCGGGGAGGTCCAATGAGCAGTTCTTC. Residues: CANSFPGRSNEQFF.

The rearrangement uses TRBV30 and TRBJ2-1, with 12 nucleotides matching TRBD1. The CDR3 is 16 amino acids. CDR1 is GTSNPN and CDR2 is SVGIG in the germline V gene (reference sequence). Germline trimming cut 0 bases from V and 2 bases from J; bases unmatched to any gene: 2. CDR3: CAWSVRDRGPYNEQFF. CDR3 DNA sequence: TGTGCCTGGAGTGTGAGGGACAGGGGGCCCTACAATGAGCAGTTCTTC.

As for this clonotype: The CDR3 does not close with the conserved phenylalanine or tryptophan, likely indicating a read error. The J gene is TRBJ2-1, the V gene TRBV7-3, with 10 bases identical to TRBD2. Germline CDR1 is SGHTA and CDR2 is FQGTGA. V shed 5 bases, J shed 5 bases, and the junction held 6 bases outside the gene matches. The CDR3 loop spans 15 amino acids. DNA for the CDR3: TGTGCCAGCAGCACTCAGCTAGCGGGAGACAATGAGCAGTTCCTC. It codes for CASSTQLAGDNEQFL.

The rearrangement uses TRBV12-3 or TRBV12-4 and TRBJ2-2; 14 nucleotides line up with TRBD2. The CDR3 is 15 residues long. J was trimmed by 11 bases and V by 8 bases; bases with no gene match: 10. The DNA of the CDR3 is TGTGCCAGCCTCCCAGGACTAGCGGGAGGTCGTGAGCTGTTTTTT. Translated, it gives CASLPGLAGGRELFF.

The rearrangement joins TRBV7-2 to TRBJ2-7; D uncertain. Per the germline V gene, CDR1 is SGHTA and CDR2 is FQGNSA. Trimming cost V 5 bases and J 3 bases, with 17 bases left between them. The CDR3 spans 15 residues. CDR3 nucleotides: TGTGCCAGCAGCACAAATGCCGACTCAATCTACGAGCAGTACTTC. As protein: CASSTNADSIYEQYF. Looking up the rest from reference TRBV7-2 and TRBJ2-7 gives the full variable domain: GAGVSQSPSNKVTEKGKDVELRCDPISGHTALYWYRQSLGQGLEFLIYFQGNSAPDKSGLPSDRFSAERTGGSVSTLTIQRTQQEDSAVYLCASSTNADSIYEQYFGPGTRLTVT.